The clone carrying this T cell receptor beta chain appeared a few times. This sample is part of a study of blood T cell repertoires in COVID-19. The repertoire was sequenced with immunoSEQ multiplex PCR; TCRdb's copy has only in-frame clones and lacks some. This sample has about 280,000 clones, with roughly 85% found just once. The length of the CDR3 is 16 residues. Germline loops: CDR1 LNHDA, CDR2 SQIVND (reference sequence). Trimming left V 7 bases short and J 3 bases short, with 21 bases between. The TCR was taken from a woman in her forties or fifties who had recovered from COVID-19. The chain employs TRBV19 and TRBJ1-2; the D gene is possibly TRBD1 (5 bases). Specimen: PBMCs or T cells enriched from blood (not recorded which). CDR3: CASKARPDREYYGYTF. For the CDR3, the DNA is TGTGCCAGTAAGGCTCGTCCAGACAGAGAGTACTATGGCTACACCTTC.